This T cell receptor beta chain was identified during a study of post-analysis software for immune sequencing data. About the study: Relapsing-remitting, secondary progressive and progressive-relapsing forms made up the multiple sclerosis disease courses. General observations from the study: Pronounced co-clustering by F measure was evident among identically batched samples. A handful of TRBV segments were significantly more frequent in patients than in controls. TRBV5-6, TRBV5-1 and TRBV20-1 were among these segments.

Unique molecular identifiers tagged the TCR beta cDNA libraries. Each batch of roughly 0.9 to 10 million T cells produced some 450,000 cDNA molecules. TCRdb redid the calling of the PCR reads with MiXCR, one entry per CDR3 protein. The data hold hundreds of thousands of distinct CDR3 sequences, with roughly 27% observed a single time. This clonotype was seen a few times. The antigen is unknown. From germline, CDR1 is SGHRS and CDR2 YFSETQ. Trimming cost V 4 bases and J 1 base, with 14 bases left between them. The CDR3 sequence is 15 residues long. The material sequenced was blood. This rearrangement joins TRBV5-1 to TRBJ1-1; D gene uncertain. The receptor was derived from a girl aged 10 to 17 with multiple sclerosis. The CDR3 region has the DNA TGCGCCAGCAGCCCGGACGGGGTCGGGAACACTGAAGCTTTCTTT. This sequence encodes CASSPDGVGNTEAFF.